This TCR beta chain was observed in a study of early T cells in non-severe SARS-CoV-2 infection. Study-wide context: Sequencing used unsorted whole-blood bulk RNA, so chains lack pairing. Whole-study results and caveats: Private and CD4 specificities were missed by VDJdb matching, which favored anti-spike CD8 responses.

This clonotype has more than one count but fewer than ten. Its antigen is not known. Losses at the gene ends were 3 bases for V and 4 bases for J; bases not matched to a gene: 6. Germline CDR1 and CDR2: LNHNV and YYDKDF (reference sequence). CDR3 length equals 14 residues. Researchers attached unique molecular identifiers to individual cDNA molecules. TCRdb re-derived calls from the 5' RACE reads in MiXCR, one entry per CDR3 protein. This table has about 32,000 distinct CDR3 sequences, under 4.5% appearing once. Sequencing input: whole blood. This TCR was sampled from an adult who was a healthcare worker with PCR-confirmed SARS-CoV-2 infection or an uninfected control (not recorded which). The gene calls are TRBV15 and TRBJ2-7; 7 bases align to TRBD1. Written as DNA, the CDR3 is TGTGCCACCAGCAGCCGACAGGGCATATACGAGCAGTACTTC. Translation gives CATSSRQGIYEQYF.